These 18 T cell receptor beta chains came from one sample sequenced in a study of shared clonotypes between healthy human individuals. The table came from immunoSEQ multiplex PCR; TCRdb's copy has only in-frame clones and leaves some out. This sample has about 600,000 clones; just over 75% occur once, and the top ten carry 12%. Sequenced: PBMCs. Receptor source: a woman aged 40 to 50 in good health. Some clones in this sample may be carry-over from other donors' samples.

In this sample, this clone turned up once. This chain connects TRBV27 to TRBJ1-1, with 7 nucleotides matching TRBD1. CDR1 is MNHEY, CDR2 SMNVEV, per germline (reference sequence). J lost 10 bases, V lost 5 bases, and 13 bases had no gene match. The CDR3 contains 14 residues. DNA for the CDR3: TGTGCCAGCAGTGTCCAGGGGGTAGGGGGGAGAGCTTTCTTT. Translation: CASSVQGVGGRAFF.

The rearrangement joins TRBV27 to TRBJ2-3, with 8 nucleotides matching TRBD1. The CDR3 contains 15 residues. The germline V gene encodes CDR1 MNHEY and CDR2 SMNVEV (reference sequence). Losses at the gene ends were 7 bases for V and 3 bases for J; bases not matched to a gene: 9. CDR3 amino acids: CASKSGQGLTDTQYF. DNA for the CDR3: TGTGCCAGCAAATCAGGACAGGGACTGACAGATACGCAGTATTTT.

This rearrangement joins TRBV6-5 to TRBJ2-1; maybe TRBD2 (6 bases). The CDR3 covers 15 residues. Trimming cost V 0 bases and J 3 bases, with 9 bases left between them. Germline loops: CDR1 MNHEY, CDR2 SVGAGI. This CDR3 reads CASSYSSGVYNEQFF. CDR3 sequence (DNA): TGTGCCAGCAGTTACTCTAGCGGAGTCTACAATGAGCAGTTCTTC.

The chain joins TRBV6-1 to TRBJ2-7, with D possibly TRBD1 on 6 matching bases. This CDR3 contains 14 residues. The ends were cut back, 6 bases at V and 6 bases at J, with 18 bases in the middle. CDR1 and CDR2 (germline): MNHNS, SASEGT. The CDR3 region is CASRKSGTPSEQYF. In DNA, the CDR3 is TGTGCCAGCAGGAAATCCGGGACACCCAGCGAGCAGTACTTC.

The V gene is TRBV5-1, the J gene TRBJ2-3, with D unclear. V was shortened by 0 bases and J by 2 bases, with 7 bases between the two germline ends. The CDR3 is made up of 14 amino acids. Germline V gene data show CDR1 as SGHRS and CDR2 as YFSETQ. In nucleotides, the CDR3 is TGCGCCAGCAGCTTGGATTCTATCACAGATACGCAGTATTTT. Translating gives CASSLDSITDTQYF.

The chain joins TRBV7-2 to TRBJ1-1, with TRBD1 matching 8 bases. There are 17 residues in the CDR3. V trimming: 1 base; J trimming: 4 bases; junction bases outside the gene matches: 11. The germline CDR1 and CDR2 sequences are SGHTA and FQGNSA. CDR3 DNA sequence: TGTGCCAGCAGCTTAGTGCAGGGGGCTGGGGCGGGCACTGAAGCTTTCTTT. Residues: CASSLVQGAGAGTEAFF.

The V gene is TRBV5-1, the J gene TRBJ2-1; 10 bases agree with TRBD2. Germline V gene sequence: CDR1 SGHRS, CDR2 YFSETQ. V shed 6 bases and J 8 bases; nucleotides not matched to a gene: 8. This CDR3 contains 14 residues. The CDR3 protein is CASKVAGGYHEQFF. CDR3 DNA sequence: TGCGCCAGCAAAGTAGCGGGAGGTTACCATGAGCAGTTCTTC.

The chain has TRBV15 and TRBJ2-2, with TRBD1 matching 7 bases. Per germline, CDR1 LNHNV and CDR2 YYDKDF (reference sequence). Germline trimming cut 1 base from V and 2 bases from J; bases unmatched to any gene: 7. This CDR3 region has 17 residues. Here the CDR3 DNA reads TGTGCCACCAGCAGAGTCCCGGGACAGCCAAACACCGGGGAGCTGTTTTTT. Translating gives CATSRVPGQPNTGELFF.

The V and J genes are TRBV29-1 and TRBJ2-5, with D tentatively TRBD2 (7 bases). Germline V gene lookup returns CDR1 SQVTM and CDR2 ANQGSEA. The CDR3 loop spans 16 amino acids. V lost 2 bases to trimming and J lost 5 bases, with 21 bases between them. CDR3 sequence reads: CSVETARSGGWETQYF. In DNA, the CDR3 is TGCAGCGTTGAAACAGCCCGGTCGGGGGGCTGGGAGACCCAGTACTTC.

This rearrangement joins TRBV7-2 to TRBJ1-1; no definite D call. The CDR3 is 12 amino acids. The germline CDR1 and CDR2 sequences are SGHTA and FQGNSA. Trimming took 5 bases from V and 8 from J, leaving 12 bases between them. CDR3 sequence: CASSRAGREAFF. CDR3 in DNA: TGTGCCAGCAGCCGGGCAGGCCGAGAAGCTTTCTTT.

The chain is built from TRBV30 and TRBJ2-2; D might be TRBD2 (6 bases). The V end was cut by 2 bases, the J end by 5 bases, with 12 bases between. CDR3 length: 14 residues. CDR1 and CDR2 from the germline V gene are GTSNPN and SVGIG (reference sequence). The CDR3 sequence: CAWSRETRTGELFF. CDR3 in DNA: TGTGCCTGGAGTCGGGAGACACGAACCGGGGAGCTGTTTTTT.

This sequence joins TRBV4-1 and TRBJ2-1, with D perhaps TRBD2 (5 bases). In germline, CDR1 is MGHRA, CDR2 YSYEKL. The CDR3 sequence is 15 residues long. V was shortened by 1 base and J by 3 bases, with 10 bases between the two germline ends. In DNA form, the CDR3 reads TGCGCCAGCAGCCAAGGGATTCGGGGCTACAATGAGCAGTTCTTC. Translating it yields CASSQGIRGYNEQFF.

The gene calls are TRBV28 and TRBJ2-7; unclear D gene. This CDR3 has 14 residues. The germline V gene encodes CDR1 MDHEN and CDR2 SYDVKM. The V and J ends lost 2 bases and 0 bases respectively, with 8 bases between them. The DNA of the CDR3 is TGTGCCAGCAGTTTAAGCCCCAGCTCCTACGAGCAGTACTTC. It encodes CASSLSPSSYEQYF.

On this clone itself: A much larger clone differs from this one at a single base, so this may be a read error. This sequence joins TRBV5-1 and TRBJ2-2; no reliable D call. The V and J ends lost 4 bases and 1 base respectively, with 8 bases between them. Germline lookup yields CDR1 SGHRS and CDR2 YFSETQ. The CDR3 sequence is 14 residues long. The CDR3 reads CASSVDGNTGELFF. The CDR3 coding sequence is TGCGCCAGCAGCGTGGACGGGAACACCGGGGAGCTGTTTTTT.

This chain joins TRBV27 and TRBJ2-2; a weak D match, TRBD1 (5 bases). The CDR3 runs 15 residues. V was cut by 2 bases and J by 4 bases, with 11 bases left in between. CDR1 MNHEY and CDR2 SMNVEV come from the germline V gene (reference sequence). CDR3 DNA: TGTGCCAGCAGTTTAGTCCAGGGCATCACCGGGGAGCTGTTTTTT. Encoded protein: CASSLVQGITGELFF.

The sample holds one count of this clone. The genes are TRBV28 and TRBJ1-2; 10 nucleotides line up with TRBD1. V was pared by 4 bases and J by 8 bases, with 4 bases of the junction left unmatched. The CDR3 covers 13 residues. Germline V CDR1 and CDR2: MDHEN, SYDVKM. The CDR3 protein is CASSSTGGWGYTF. DNA of the CDR3: TGTGCCAGCAGTTCGACAGGGGGCTGGGGCTACACCTTC.

This clone was detected once. The CDR3 nucleotides are TGTGCCTGGAGCCGAGGGGGACAGGGCGGCGAGCAGTACTTC. Residues: CAWSRGGQGGEQYF. This chain joins TRBV30 and TRBJ2-5, with 9 bases that match TRBD1. The end of the DNA is better explained by TRBJ2-7, so the J call may be wrong. This CDR3 spans 14 amino acids. From germline, CDR1 is GTSNPN and CDR2 SVGIG (reference sequence).

The chain recombines TRBV5-1 with TRBJ1-1; 11 bases line up with TRBD1. This CDR3 contains 17 residues. J gave up 7 bases and V 5 bases, and 16 bases lay outside the gene matches. CDR1 is SGHRS, CDR2 YFSETQ, per germline. CDR3 DNA: TGCGCCAGCAGTAAATACGGGACAGGGGGAGGTTTCGGTGAAGCTTTCTTT. It specifies CASSKYGTGGGFGEAFF.